The rows below give T cell receptor beta chains drawn from one sample of a study of T cells in Graves' hyperthyroidism and ophthalmopathy. TCRdb fed the multiplex PCR reads into MiXCR, producing one record per CDR3 protein. This sample has about 500,000 distinct CDR3 sequences; approximately 16% occur once, and the top ten carry about 18%. Sequencing was performed on blood. These receptors all stem from a woman between 18 and 29 years old with Graves' hyperthyroidism. The conserved cysteine and the conserved F or W are not part of the CDR3 here. Only part of the rows carry a size: once, few, many, or a class if the clone is expanded.

TRBV11-3	many	TRBJ2-1	ASSHGQGDDNEQF
TRBV19	-	TRBJ1-4	ASSSRGKPNEKLF
TRBV2	many	TRBJ1-1	ASSYRGLNTEAF
TRBV20-1	-	TRBJ2-7	SARDPAAEYEQY
TRBV2	few	TRBJ2-2	ANRQGVFSGELF
TRBV13	few	TRBJ2-1	ASRRAGVPYNEQF
TRBV12-3/TRBV12-4	many	TRBJ1-6	ASTTGQGGNSPLH
TRBV5-1	many	TRBJ2-1	ASSVALTYNEQF
TRBV7-3	-	TRBJ2-1	ASSLTGRGEYNEQF
TRBV6-2/TRBV6-3	-	TRBJ2-7	ASRTGAAYGQY
TRBV20-1	many	TRBJ2-7	SARGLAESSYEQY
TRBV29-1	many	TRBJ1-1	SVESGGAGTEAF
TRBV25-1	-	TRBJ1-4	ASSEDRQGPNEKLF
TRBV20-1	many	TRBJ2-1	SAREAGNEQF
TRBV24-1	-	TRBJ2-7	ATSDLTSGRYEQY
TRBV19	-	TRBJ1-2	ASSIVNFYGYT
TRBV28	few	TRBJ1-1	ASSLSSGTEAF
TRBV7-9	-	TRBJ2-5	ASSYISGRAQETQY
TRBV20-1	many	TRBJ2-5	SAVSRGAGETQY
TRBV20-1	many	TRBJ2-3	SVQGALTDTQY
TRBV5-1	-	TRBJ2-1	ASSFGVGNEQF
TRBV11-2	many	TRBJ1-2	ASSLEVGRDGYT
TRBV15	many	TRBJ2-7	ATSKVGEQY
TRBV29-1	-	TRBJ1-3	SVRISGNTIY
TRBV28	many	TRBJ2-1	ASSLQGSGYNEQF
TRBV30	few	TRBJ2-3	AWFLDTQY
TRBV5-1	many	TRBJ1-2	ASSLEREYYGYT
TRBV20-1	many	TRBJ2-1	SANTGSAQGISYNEQF
TRBV19	-	TRBJ1-2	ASIGTGGNYGYT
TRBV7-2	many	TRBJ2-3	AIRTSTDTQY
TRBV5-6	once	TRBJ2-3	ASSSDSRTDTQY
TRBV3-1	many	TRBJ2-3	ASSQEAQYTDTQY
TRBV14	few	TRBJ2-1	ASSQGLAGGIQNNEQF
TRBV4-3	-	TRBJ1-4	ASSQERSTPGHLNEKLF
TRBV30	-	TRBJ1-2	AWSQGEYYGYT
TRBV12-3/TRBV12-4	-	TRBJ2-1	ASSGVAGGPVEQF
TRBV19	-	TRBJ2-1	ASSIRDRGDGVF
TRBV6-5	-	TRBJ2-3	ASSSLTGRTDTQY
TRBV27	-	TRBJ2-5	ASSSRSSDRGETQY
TRBV11-1	many	TRBJ2-1	ASSLGRRADNEQF
TRBV12-3/TRBV12-4	many	TRBJ1-1	ASSYAHQNTEAF
TRBV3-1	-	TRBJ1-6	ASSQDSSLGGDSPLH
TRBV4-1	few	TRBJ2-7	ASSHTGLAGEQY
TRBV20-1	few	TRBJ1-5	SANENYSNQPQH
TRBV7-2	many	TRBJ1-6	ASSRRGGESSYNSPLH
TRBV11-2	few	TRBJ1-1	ASSLLPGAFMNTEAF
TRBV3-1	few	TRBJ2-2	ASSQPRLARISGELF
TRBV11-2	many	TRBJ2-1	ASSLRLAGANEQF
TRBV9	few	TRBJ2-7	ASNLGGDGYEQY
TRBV7-2	-	TRBJ2-2	ASSLGEWGSPKLF
TRBV5-6	-	TRBJ2-7	ASSSISGDYEQY
TRBV24-1	few	TRBJ1-6	ATSGGRDSPLH
TRBV20-1	many	TRBJ2-7	SARKTGAWSEQY